This T cell receptor beta chain was recorded in a study of blood T cell repertoires in COVID-19. Overall study context: Material from acute and convalescent COVID-19 was sourced from the United States, Italy and Spain. PBMCs, B-cell-depleted T cells, or T cells were the source of the cDNA or gDNA that made up the material.

Authors' methods: It was from reference gene primer amplification that nucleated cell counts were estimated. The assay was immunoSEQ multiplex PCR, and TCRdb's table has in-frame clones only and misses some. V and J calls and clone size follow that table, whereas D and trimming were derived from the DNA. This repertoire shows tens of thousands of clones, about 90% found once; its top ten account for around 10%. The CDR3 is 14 residues long. V lost 1 base to trimming and J lost 7 bases, with 10 bases between them. Germline V gives CDR1 MNHNY, CDR2 SVGAGI (reference sequence). This receptor was taken from a man between 65 and 80 years old with acute or convalescent COVID-19. Sequenced: peripheral blood. This chain connects TRBV6-6 to TRBJ1-4; unclear D gene. This CDR3 reads CASSYWGGSEKLFF. The CDR3 nucleotides are TGTGCCAGCAGTTACTGGGGAGGGAGTGAAAAACTGTTTTTT.